This T cell receptor beta chain was recorded in a study of cytomegalovirus exposure and HLA in healthy donors. The overall study: A preliminary data release comprised roughly 80 million unique TCRs obtained from HLA-typed donors.

Regarding the study as a whole: For presence/absence analyses, sequencing depth was assumed to be roughly uniform across donors. Most TCRs appeared rarely, but some public TCRs recurred in many donors.

PCR involved 60 Vbeta and 13 Jbeta primers. This table comes from immunoSEQ multiplex PCR, and its TCRdb copy is limited to in-frame clones, with some not included. The table lists 150,000 to 200,000 clones, roughly 74% of them singletons. The CDR3 sequence is 15 residues long. Per germline, CDR1 SGHNT and CDR2 YYREEE (reference sequence). Between the trimmed V and J ends, which lost 5 bases and 0 bases, there was a span of 9 bases. For this clone: Its antigen is not known.

The receptor was isolated from a woman between 40 and 50 years old in good health and CMV-seropositive. Material for sequencing was PBMCs. The chain couples TRBV5-4 to TRBJ1-6; unclear D gene. The CDR3 nucleotides read TGTGCCAGCAGACTAGGAGGCTCCTATAATTCACCCCTCCACTTT. Translation gives CASRLGGSYNSPLHF.